A selection of T cell receptor beta chains follows, all from one sample in a study of T cell repertoires in ileal Crohn's disease. Sequencing was performed with immunoSEQ multiplex PCR; in TCRdb, only in-frame clones are kept and a portion is missing. The sample holds roughly 1,800 clones; around nine tenths are singletons and the top ten take about 4%. Sequencing used ileal tissue. Receptors originate from an adult with Crohn's disease. Each CDR3 is given with its conserved first and last residue. Each record gives: V gene, clone size, J gene, CDR3 protein. Clone size is not always given. Where it is, it says once, few, many or a class for expanded clones.

>TRBV27|-|TRBJ1-5
CASSLSQTGRSNQPQHF
>TRBV5-1|-|TRBJ1-6
CASSLDSRGDSPLHF
>TRBV28|-|TRBJ2-7
CASSPQGQDSYEQYF
>TRBV7-6|few|TRBJ2-1
CASSDHGQSQFF
>TRBV19|-|TRBJ1-2
CASSPIDRGDNYGYTF
>TRBV30|-|TRBJ2-5
CAWSTTGVETQYF
>TRBV27|-|TRBJ2-5
CASSLGAGEEGETQYF
>TRBV7-2|-|TRBJ2-5
CASSLGWGGSQETQYF
>TRBV7-3|-|TRBJ2-1
CASSLTTGGHNEQFF
>TRBV30|-|TRBJ1-1
CAWSRGTANTEAFF
>TRBV5-1|once|TRBJ2-1
CASSLEVLAGEFNEQFF
>TRBV27|-|TRBJ2-2
CASSYGGANTGELFF
>TRBV9|-|TRBJ2-3
CASSVYRLAGETDTQYF
>TRBV7-8|once|TRBJ1-1
CASSLALALNTEAFF
>TRBV6-6|-|TRBJ1-1
CASSYQANTEAFF
>TRBV18|-|TRBJ1-6
CASSQRGLDGNSPLHF
>TRBV5-1|-|TRBJ1-5
CASSQGTGAQPQHF
>TRBV27|-|TRBJ1-1
CASSQLVAGNTEAFF
>TRBV10-3|-|TRBJ1-5
CAISTGTALNQPQHF
>TRBV9|-|TRBJ1-2
CASSALQGRNTF
>TRBV4-2|-|TRBJ1-2
CASSQDEGTVLYGYTF
>TRBV19|-|TRBJ1-2
CASAPTGTGYGYTF
>TRBV27|-|TRBJ2-2
CASRGTASTGELFF
>TRBV5-1|-|TRBJ1-4
CASSLSGGAEKLFF
>TRBV18|-|TRBJ2-7
CASSPGLEYEQYF
>TRBV5-1|-|TRBJ2-1
CASSPQGQTPYNEQFF
>TRBV10-3|few|TRBJ1-3
CAISDSGQGQDTIYF
>TRBV5-5|once|TRBJ2-5
CASSLGATRGHQQETQYF
>TRBV28|few|TRBJ2-7
CASTPDNGYEQYF
>TRBV7-3|-|TRBJ2-7
CASSLIPSDEQYF
>TRBV6-5|once|TRBJ1-5
CASSYAGAEQPQHF
>TRBV5-4|-|TRBJ2-7
CASSLAGAFASEQYF
>TRBV25-1|once|TRBJ2-1
CASSESILANEQFF
>TRBV30|-|TRBJ1-2
CAWSDSSLYGYIF